What follows are 27 T cell receptor beta chains derived from one specimen sequenced in a study of cytomegalovirus exposure and HLA in healthy donors (dated by TCRdb to 2015 to 2018). The library was generated by the immunoSEQ multiplex PCR assay. TCRdb mirrors the immuneACCESS table, restricted to in-frame sequences. Some clones are absent from its copies; in checked studies, under half trace to an unresolved V gene, and the reason for the others is unknown. This sample gives roughly 250,000 clones in total; 90% of them show up just once. The ten largest make up approximately 0.34% of the sample. The sequencing sample was made of PBMCs. These receptors all stem from a woman between 18 and 29 years old in good health and CMV-seronegative.

The chain uses TRBV27 and TRBJ2-5, with 8 bases fitting TRBD2. Germline CDR1 is MNHEY and CDR2 is SMNVEV (reference sequence). The V segment lost 3 bases and the J segment 4 bases; nucleotides outside the gene matches: 10. The CDR3 is made up of 16 amino acids. CDR3 DNA: TGTGCCAGCAGTTTGTTAAAGGTAGCGGGGAGAGAGACCCAGTACTTC. As protein: CASSLLKVAGRETQYF.

CDR3 DNA sequence: TGTGCCAGCAGCGTAGTTTCAGGGGTGAACACTGAAGCTTTCTTT. It is translated as CASSVVSGVNTEAFF. The genes are TRBV9 and TRBJ1-1; D is possibly TRBD1 (6 bases). Germline CDR1 is SGDLS and CDR2 is YYNGEE. The CDR3 has 15 residues. V was shortened by 0 bases and J by 0 bases, with 9 bases between the two germline ends.

The rearrangement uses TRBV6-1 and TRBJ1-5; unclear D gene. Germline CDR1 reads MNHNS; CDR2 reads SASEGT. There are 13 residues in the CDR3. V gave up 3 bases and J gave up 3 bases, with 6 bases separating them. CDR3 DNA sequence: TGTGCCAGCAGTGAGCAGGTCAATCAGCCCCAGCATTTT. Protein: CASSEQVNQPQHF.

This chain joins TRBV2 and TRBJ1-1; 8 bases fit TRBD1. Per the germline V gene, CDR1 is SNHLY and CDR2 is FYNNEI. The CDR3 is 15 residues long. J was trimmed by 1 base and V by 7 bases; bases with no gene match: 8. Here the CDR3 reads CASTGEGQANTEAFF. The CDR3 region has the DNA TGTGCCAGCACCGGAGAGGGACAGGCGAACACTGAAGCTTTCTTT.

This chain connects TRBV15 to TRBJ2-7; 8 bases match TRBD1. CDR1 is LNHNV, CDR2 YYDKDF, per germline (reference sequence). The CDR3 extends over 15 amino acids. Trimming cost V 0 bases and J 7 bases; bases outside gene matches: 8. CDR3 in DNA: TGTGCCACCAGCAGAGATCGGGCAGGGACAGGAGAGCAGTACTTC. Translated: CATSRDRAGTGEQYF. Full variable domain (remainder filled in from reference TRBV15 and TRBJ2-7): DAMVIQNPRYQVTQFGKPVTLSCSQTLNHNVMYWYQQKSSQAPKLLFHYYDKDFNNEADTPDNFQSRRPNTSFCFLDIRSPGLGDTAMYLCATSRDRAGTGEQYFGPGTRLTVT.

The chain uses TRBV6-5 and TRBJ1-2; possible D gene TRBD1, 5 bases. The CDR3 spans 13 residues. Germline CDR1 reads MNHEY; CDR2 reads SVGAGI. Trimming cost V 6 bases and J 10 bases, with 18 bases left between them. CDR3 nucleotide sequence: TGTGCCAGCAGCCCTACCCTCAGGGCACTCTACACCTTC. Its protein is CASSPTLRALYTF.

The chain links TRBV5-1 to TRBJ1-1; TRBD1 matches 8 bases. The J segment lost 1 base and the V segment lost 5 bases, leaving 4 bases of the junction unmatched. CDR3 length: 14 residues. From germline, CDR1 is SGHRS and CDR2 YFSETQ. CDR3 in amino acids: CASSRGQENTEAFF. CDR3 DNA sequence: TGCGCCAGCAGTCGGGGACAGGAGAACACTGAAGCTTTCTTT.

This rearrangement joins TRBV6-5 to TRBJ1-6, with TRBD1 as a possible D gene (6 bases). CDR1 is MNHEY and CDR2 is SVGAGI in the germline V gene. Trimming took off 2 bases at V and 4 bases at J, with 12 bases between the two ends. The CDR3 runs to 16 residues. The CDR3 protein is CASSYDPGTYNSPLHF. The CDR3, as DNA: TGTGCCAGCAGTTACGACCCAGGGACATATAATTCACCCCTCCACTTT.

The V call is TRBV27, the J call TRBJ2-7; TRBD2 might be the D (6 bases). The V gene lost 6 bases and the J gene lost 1 base, with 19 bases spanning the gap. This CDR3 has 16 amino acids. Germline values: CDR1 MNHEY, CDR2 SMNVEV (reference sequence). CDR3 sequence (DNA): TGTGCCAGCAGACGAACTCGCGGGGTTGGATCCTACGAGCAGTACGTC. It translates to CASRRTRGVGSYEQYV.

This clone has only one observation. This chain joins TRBV6-5 and TRBJ2-1; D is ambiguous. Trimming cost V 6 bases and J 0 bases, with 12 bases left between them. The CDR3 totals 15 residues. Germline-derived CDR1 and CDR2 are MNHEY and SVGAGI. CDR3: CASRPPRSSYNEQFF. The CDR3 nucleotides are TGTGCCAGCAGGCCCCCTAGGTCCTCCTACAATGAGCAGTTCTTC.

CDR3 residues: CASSGGLNYNEQFF. The CDR3 DNA reads as TGTGCCAGCAGCGGAGGACTAAACTACAATGAGCAGTTCTTC. The V call is TRBV7-2, the J call TRBJ2-1; maybe TRBD2 (6 bases). The CDR3 sequence is 14 residues long. With 5 bases removed from V and 3 bases from J, the gap between germline ends came to 11 bases. The germline gives CDR1 SGHTA, CDR2 FQGNSA.

As regards this clone: Within the sample, other DNA sequences also encode this same CDR3. V usage is TRBV7-9 and J usage is TRBJ2-1, with TRBD2 matching over 10 bases. Germline trimming cut 5 bases from V and 5 bases from J; bases unmatched to any gene: 6. The germline CDR1 and CDR2 sequences are SEHNR and FQNEAQ (reference sequence). The CDR3 runs to 15 residues. CDR3 loop: CASSPGLAGDNEQFF. CDR3 in DNA: TGTGCCAGCAGCCCTGGGCTAGCGGGGGACAATGAGCAGTTCTTC.

This clone was seen a few times. This chain links TRBV28 with TRBJ1-6; D ambiguous. V gave up 5 bases and J gave up 13 bases, with 15 bases separating them. This CDR3 spans 13 amino acids. From germline, CDR1 is MDHEN and CDR2 SYDVKM. The CDR3 protein is CASSPLPVSPLHF. CDR3 DNA: TGTGCCAGCAGTCCTCTCCCGGTATCGCCCCTCCACTTT.

V usage is TRBV10-2 and J usage is TRBJ1-5, with no clear D. With 8 bases removed from V and 7 bases from J, the gap between germline ends came to 15 bases. Germline V lookup: CDR1 WSHSY, CDR2 SAAADI. The CDR3 totals 13 residues. DNA for the CDR3: TGCGCCAGCCTCCCAGGCCCCGGACAGCCCCAGCATTTT. Residues: CASLPGPGQPQHF.

This chain uses TRBV18 with TRBJ1-1; tentative D call: TRBD1 (5 bases). This CDR3 has 12 amino acids. Germline V gene data show CDR1 as KGHSH and CDR2 as LQKENI. The ends were cut back, 6 bases at V and 5 bases at J, with 10 bases in the middle. DNA for the CDR3: TGTGCCAGCTCCCCGGGACTTACTGAAGCTTTCTTT. Translated, it gives CASSPGLTEAFF.

The chain has TRBV5-8 and TRBJ1-2; a weak D match, TRBD1 (5 bases). This CDR3 has 15 residues. Germline-derived CDR1 and CDR2 are SGHTS and YDEGEE. V shed 4 bases and J shed 7 bases, with 20 bases lying between them. The CDR3 DNA is TGTGCCAGCAGCCGAGAAGTTGGACACTATTCTGGCTACACCTTC. Translating it yields CASSREVGHYSGYTF.

CDR3 protein: CASSYVGTKETQYF. DNA for the CDR3: TGTGCCAGCAGTTATGTCGGGACAAAAGAGACCCAGTACTTC. This chain uses TRBV6-6 with TRBJ2-5; possible D gene TRBD1, 6 bases. The CDR3 has 14 residues. Germline V CDR1 and CDR2: MNHNY, SVGAGI (reference sequence). V lost 3 bases and J 3 bases, leaving 11 bases between the germline ends.

The V and J genes are TRBV4-3 and TRBJ2-7; D is unresolved. Germline V gene lookup returns CDR1 LGHNA and CDR2 YSLEER. V was clipped by 1 base and J by 3 bases, with 10 bases between them. The CDR3 loop spans 14 amino acids. For the CDR3, the DNA is TGCGCCAGCAGCCAAGGGCAGAACTACTACGAGCAGTACTTC. Residues: CASSQGQNYYEQYF.

The rearrangement links TRBV5-5 to TRBJ2-7; TRBD1 might be the D (6 bases). The ends were cut back, 1 base at V and 4 bases at J, with 12 bases in the middle. Germline V gene lookup returns CDR1 SGHKS and CDR2 YYEKEE (reference sequence). The CDR3 length is 14 residues. The CDR3 DNA reads TGTGCCAGCAGCTTGTGGGACACCCCTTACGAGCAGTACGTC. Its protein is CASSLWDTPYEQYV.

V gene TRBV12-5 combines with J gene TRBJ2-7; 7 nucleotides align to TRBD2. With V trimmed by 6 bases and J by 0 bases, 5 bases remained unmatched. This CDR3 spans 14 amino acids. The germline gives CDR1 LGHNT, CDR2 FRNRAP. CDR3 nucleotides: TGTGCTAGTGGAAAGGGAGGGAGCTCCTACGAGCAGTACGTC. Its protein is CASGKGGSSYEQYV.

The rearrangement links TRBV28 to TRBJ2-7; 9 positions match TRBD1. CDR3 length equals 17 residues. V was pared by 4 bases and J by 2 bases, with 12 bases of the junction left unmatched. Per germline, CDR1 MDHEN and CDR2 SYDVKM. CDR3: CASSSEIWTGVTYEQYF. DNA for the CDR3: TGTGCCAGCAGTTCCGAGATTTGGACAGGGGTGACCTACGAGCAGTACTTC.

The chain carries TRBV7-2 and TRBJ2-2; 12 nucleotides align to TRBD2. The germline V gene has CDR1 SGHTA and CDR2 FQGNSA. This CDR3 contains 14 residues. V lost 5 bases to trimming and J lost 6 bases; unmatched junction nucleotides: 1. CDR3 in amino acids: CASSRTSGAGELFF. CDR3 nucleotide sequence: TGTGCCAGCAGCCGGACTAGCGGGGCCGGGGAGCTGTTTTTT.

The V and J genes are TRBV11-3 and TRBJ2-3; 11 bases are shared with TRBD1. CDR1 and CDR2 (germline): SGHNT, YENEEA. The CDR3 spans 17 residues. The junction had 6 bases not matched to a gene; V was cut back by 4 bases and J by 0 bases. CDR3 bases: TGTGCCAGCAGCTCGGACAGGGGGCGAGGGAGCACAGATACGCAGTATTTT. Protein sequence: CASSSDRGRGSTDTQYF.

The chain recombines TRBV7-2 with TRBJ2-1; D possibly corresponds to TRBD2 (5 bases). Per the germline V gene, CDR1 is SGHTA and CDR2 is FQGNSA. Trimming took 5 bases from V and 10 from J, leaving 9 bases between them. The CDR3 has 11 residues. CDR3 region: CASSPGIEQFF. Here the CDR3 DNA reads TGTGCCAGCAGCCCCGGGATAGAGCAGTTCTTC.

The chain is built from TRBV15 and TRBJ2-1; D perhaps matches TRBD1 (5 bases). CDR3 length: 16 amino acids. Trimming pared 0 bases from V and 5 bases from J, leaving 14 bases between. Germline lookup yields CDR1 LNHNV and CDR2 YYDKDF (reference sequence). DNA for the CDR3: TGTGCCACCAGCAGAGATTCGGACACATTTAACAATGAGCAGTTCTTC. Protein product: CATSRDSDTFNNEQFF.

The rearrangement links TRBV6-5 to TRBJ1-6, with TRBD1 matching 10 bases. V gave up 8 bases and J gave up 9 bases; unmatched junction bases: 4. The CDR3 spans 13 residues. CDR1 and CDR2 from the germline V gene are MNHEY and SVGAGI. The CDR3 loop reads CASGGTGASPLHF. The CDR3, as DNA: TGTGCCAGCGGCGGGACAGGGGCTTCACCCCTCCACTTT.

This sequence joins TRBV9 and TRBJ2-4; 7 bases match TRBD2. With V trimmed by 2 bases and J by 7 bases, 6 bases remained unmatched. The CDR3 covers 14 residues. Germline V gene data show CDR1 as SGDLS and CDR2 as YYNGEE. DNA of the CDR3: TGTGCCAGCAGCGTCGGAGCGGGGTTGAACATTCAGTACTTC. It translates to CASSVGAGLNIQYF.